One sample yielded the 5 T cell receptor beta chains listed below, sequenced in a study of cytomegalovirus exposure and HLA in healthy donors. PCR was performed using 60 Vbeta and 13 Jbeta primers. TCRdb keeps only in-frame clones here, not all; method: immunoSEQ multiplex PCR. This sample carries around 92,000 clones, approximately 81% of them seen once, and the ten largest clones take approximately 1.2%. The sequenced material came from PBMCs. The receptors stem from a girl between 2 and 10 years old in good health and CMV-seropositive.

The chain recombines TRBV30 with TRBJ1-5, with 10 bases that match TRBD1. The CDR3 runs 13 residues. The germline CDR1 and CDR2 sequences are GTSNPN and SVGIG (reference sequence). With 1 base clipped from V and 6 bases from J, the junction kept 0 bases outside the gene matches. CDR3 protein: CAWSGDRGQPQHF. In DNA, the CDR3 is TGTGCCTGGAGTGGGGACAGGGGTCAGCCCCAGCATTTT.

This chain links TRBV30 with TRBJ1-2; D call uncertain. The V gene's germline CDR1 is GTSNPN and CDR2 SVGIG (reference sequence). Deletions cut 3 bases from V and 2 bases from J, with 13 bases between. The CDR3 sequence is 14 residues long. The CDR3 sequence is CAWRALEANYGYTF. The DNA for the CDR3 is TGTGCCTGGAGAGCTCTGGAGGCCAACTATGGCTACACCTTC.

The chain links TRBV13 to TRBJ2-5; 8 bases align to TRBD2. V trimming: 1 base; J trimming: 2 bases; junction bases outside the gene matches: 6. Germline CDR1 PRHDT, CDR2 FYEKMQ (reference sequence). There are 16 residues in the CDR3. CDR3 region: CASSLAGGRGQETQYF. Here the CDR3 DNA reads TGTGCCAGCAGCTTAGCGGGAGGGCGAGGGCAAGAGACCCAGTACTTC.

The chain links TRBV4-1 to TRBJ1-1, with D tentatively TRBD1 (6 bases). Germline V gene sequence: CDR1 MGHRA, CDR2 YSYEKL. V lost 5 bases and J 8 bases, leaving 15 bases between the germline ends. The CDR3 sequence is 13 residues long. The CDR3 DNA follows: TGCGCCAGCAGCGCGCACAGGGAGTTGGAAGCTTTCTTT. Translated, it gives CASSAHRELEAFF.

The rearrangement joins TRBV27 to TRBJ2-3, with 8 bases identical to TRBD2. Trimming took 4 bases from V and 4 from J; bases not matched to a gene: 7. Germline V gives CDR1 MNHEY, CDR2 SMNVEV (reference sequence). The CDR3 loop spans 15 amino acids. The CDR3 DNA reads TGTGCCAGCAGTTGGAGCGGGAGTAGCGCAGATACGCAGTATTTT. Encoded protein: CASSWSGSSADTQYF.